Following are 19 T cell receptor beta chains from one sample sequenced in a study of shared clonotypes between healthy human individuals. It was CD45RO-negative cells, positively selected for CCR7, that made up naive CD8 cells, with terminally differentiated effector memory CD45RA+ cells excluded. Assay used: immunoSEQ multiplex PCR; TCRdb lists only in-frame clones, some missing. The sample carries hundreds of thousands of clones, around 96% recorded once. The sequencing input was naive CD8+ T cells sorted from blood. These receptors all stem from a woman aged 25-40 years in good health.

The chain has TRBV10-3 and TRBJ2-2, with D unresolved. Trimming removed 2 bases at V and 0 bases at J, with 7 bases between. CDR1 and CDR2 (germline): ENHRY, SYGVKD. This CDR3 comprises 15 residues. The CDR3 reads CAISEATTNTGELFF. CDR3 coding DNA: TGTGCCATCAGTGAGGCTACCACGAACACCGGGGAGCTGTTTTTT.

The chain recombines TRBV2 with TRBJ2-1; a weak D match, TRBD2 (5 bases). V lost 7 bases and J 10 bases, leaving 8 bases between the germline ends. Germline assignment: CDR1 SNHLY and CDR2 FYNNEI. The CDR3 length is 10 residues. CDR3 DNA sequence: TGTGCCAGCAAAGGACTGGAGCAGTTCTTC. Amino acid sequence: CASKGLEQFF.

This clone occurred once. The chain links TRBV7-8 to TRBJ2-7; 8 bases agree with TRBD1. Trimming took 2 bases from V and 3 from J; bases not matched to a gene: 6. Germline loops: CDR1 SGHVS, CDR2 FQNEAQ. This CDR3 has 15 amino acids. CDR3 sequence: CASSLWTGLIYEQYF. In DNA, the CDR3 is TGTGCCAGCAGCTTATGGACAGGGCTCATCTACGAGCAGTACTTC.

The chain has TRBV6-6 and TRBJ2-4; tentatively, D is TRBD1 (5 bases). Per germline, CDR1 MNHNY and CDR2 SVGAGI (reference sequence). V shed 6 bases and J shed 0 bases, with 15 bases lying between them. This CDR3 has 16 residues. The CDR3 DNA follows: TGTGCCAGCAGCAAGACAGCCTCCCTAGCCAAAAACATTCAGTACTTC. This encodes CASSKTASLAKNIQYF.

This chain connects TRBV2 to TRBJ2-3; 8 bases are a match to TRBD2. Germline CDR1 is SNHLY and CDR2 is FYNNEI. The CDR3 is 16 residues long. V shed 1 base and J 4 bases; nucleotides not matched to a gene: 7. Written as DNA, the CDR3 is TGTGCCAGCAGTGAAGTAAGCGGGAGCTATTCAGATACGCAGTATTTT. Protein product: CASSEVSGSYSDTQYF.

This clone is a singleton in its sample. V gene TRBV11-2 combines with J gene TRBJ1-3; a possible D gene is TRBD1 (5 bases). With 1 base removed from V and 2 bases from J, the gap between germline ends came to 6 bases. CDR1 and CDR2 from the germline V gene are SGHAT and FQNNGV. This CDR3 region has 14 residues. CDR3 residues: CASSLGGTGNTIYF. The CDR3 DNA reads TGTGCCAGCAGCTTAGGGGGGACTGGAAACACCATATATTTT.

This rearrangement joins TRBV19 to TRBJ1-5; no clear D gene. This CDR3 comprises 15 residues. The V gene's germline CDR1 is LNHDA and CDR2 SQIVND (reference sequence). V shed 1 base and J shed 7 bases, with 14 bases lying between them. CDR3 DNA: TGTGCCAGTAGTATAGTACAGCAGAACTACCAGCCCCAGCATTTT. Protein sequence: CASSIVQQNYQPQHF.

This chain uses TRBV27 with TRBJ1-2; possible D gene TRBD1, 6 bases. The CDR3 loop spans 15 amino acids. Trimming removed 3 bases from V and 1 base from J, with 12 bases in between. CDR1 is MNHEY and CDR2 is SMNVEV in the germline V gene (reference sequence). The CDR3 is CASSFVGALNYGYTF. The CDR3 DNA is TGTGCCAGCAGTTTCGTGGGGGCCCTTAACTATGGCTACACCTTC.

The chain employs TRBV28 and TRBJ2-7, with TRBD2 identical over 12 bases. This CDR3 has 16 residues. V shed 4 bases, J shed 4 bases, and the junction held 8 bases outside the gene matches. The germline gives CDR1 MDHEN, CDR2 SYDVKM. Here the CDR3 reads CASSSLTSGRVYEQYF. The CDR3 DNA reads TGTGCCAGCAGTTCCTTGACTAGCGGGAGAGTATACGAGCAGTACTTC.

The CDR3 spells CASSDLAGGVTDTQYF. CDR3 sequence (DNA): TGTGCCAGCAGTGACCTAGCGGGAGGGGTCACAGATACGCAGTATTTT. V is TRBV28 and J is TRBJ2-3, with TRBD2 identical over 12 bases. The CDR3 spans 16 residues. Germline CDR1 is MDHEN and CDR2 is SYDVKM. With V trimmed by 5 bases and J by 2 bases, 5 bases remained unmatched.

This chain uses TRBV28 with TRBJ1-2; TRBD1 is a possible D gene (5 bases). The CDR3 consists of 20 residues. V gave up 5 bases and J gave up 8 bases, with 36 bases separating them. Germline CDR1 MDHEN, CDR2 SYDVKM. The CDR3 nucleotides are TGTGCCAGCAGTATCGAAGGGGCAGGACCTACACTCACCGCAACATGGGGCTACACCTTC. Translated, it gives CASSIEGAGPTLTATWGYTF.

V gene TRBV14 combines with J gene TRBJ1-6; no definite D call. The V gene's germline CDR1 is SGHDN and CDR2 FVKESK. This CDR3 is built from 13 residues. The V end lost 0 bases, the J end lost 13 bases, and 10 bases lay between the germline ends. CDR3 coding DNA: TGTGCCAGCAGCCAAGAGAGTATGCTTCCCCTCCACTTT. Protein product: CASSQESMLPLHF.

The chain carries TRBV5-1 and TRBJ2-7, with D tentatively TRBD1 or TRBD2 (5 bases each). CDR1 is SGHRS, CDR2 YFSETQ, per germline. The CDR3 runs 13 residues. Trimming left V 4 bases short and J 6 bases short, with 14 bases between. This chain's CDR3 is CASSPAGSSEQYF. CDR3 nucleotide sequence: TGCGCCAGCAGCCCGGCAGGGAGTAGCGAGCAGTACTTC.

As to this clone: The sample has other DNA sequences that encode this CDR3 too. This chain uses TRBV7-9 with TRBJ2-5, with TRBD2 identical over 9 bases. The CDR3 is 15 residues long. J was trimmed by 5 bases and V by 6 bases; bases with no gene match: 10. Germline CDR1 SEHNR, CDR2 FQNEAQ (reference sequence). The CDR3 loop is CASSQRAGGPETQYF. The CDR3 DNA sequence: TGTGCCAGCAGTCAACGGGCGGGAGGGCCGGAGACCCAGTACTTC.

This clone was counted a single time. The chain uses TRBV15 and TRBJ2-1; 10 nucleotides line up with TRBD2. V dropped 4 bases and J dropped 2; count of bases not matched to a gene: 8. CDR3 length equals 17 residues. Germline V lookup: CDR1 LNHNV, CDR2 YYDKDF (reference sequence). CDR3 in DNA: TGTGCCACCAGCATTGAGGCTAGCGGGAGCCCCTACAATGAGCAGTTCTTC. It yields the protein CATSIEASGSPYNEQFF.

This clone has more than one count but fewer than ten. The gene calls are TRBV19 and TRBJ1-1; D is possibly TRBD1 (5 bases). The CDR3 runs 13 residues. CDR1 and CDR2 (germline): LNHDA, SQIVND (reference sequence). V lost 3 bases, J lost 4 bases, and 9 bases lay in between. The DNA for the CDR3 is TGTGCCAGTAGTATCTGGGGGATCACTGAAGCTTTCTTT. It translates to CASSIWGITEAFF.

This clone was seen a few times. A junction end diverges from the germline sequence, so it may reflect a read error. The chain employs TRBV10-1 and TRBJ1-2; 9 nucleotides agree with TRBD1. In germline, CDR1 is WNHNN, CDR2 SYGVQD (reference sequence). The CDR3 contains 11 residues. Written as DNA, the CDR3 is TGCGCCAGCAGTGATGGACAGGGGCTATCCTTC. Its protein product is CASSDGQGLSF.

The CDR3 DNA reads as TGTGCCAGCAGTACCGCAGGGGACTGGCCCTCCTACGAGCAGTACTTC. It is translated as CASSTAGDWPSYEQYF. This chain connects TRBV27 to TRBJ2-7; D might be TRBD1 or TRBD2, each matching 6 bases. V dropped 5 bases and J dropped 0 bases, with 17 bases sitting between them. The CDR3 extends over 16 amino acids. Per the germline V gene, CDR1 is MNHEY and CDR2 is SMNVEV (reference sequence).

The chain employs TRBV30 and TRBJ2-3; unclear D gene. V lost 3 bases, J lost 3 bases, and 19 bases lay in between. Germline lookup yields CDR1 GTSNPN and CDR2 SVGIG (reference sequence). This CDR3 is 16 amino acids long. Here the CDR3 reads CAWRQENTDETDTQYF. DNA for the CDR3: TGTGCCTGGAGACAAGAGAACACCGACGAAACAGATACGCAGTATTTT.